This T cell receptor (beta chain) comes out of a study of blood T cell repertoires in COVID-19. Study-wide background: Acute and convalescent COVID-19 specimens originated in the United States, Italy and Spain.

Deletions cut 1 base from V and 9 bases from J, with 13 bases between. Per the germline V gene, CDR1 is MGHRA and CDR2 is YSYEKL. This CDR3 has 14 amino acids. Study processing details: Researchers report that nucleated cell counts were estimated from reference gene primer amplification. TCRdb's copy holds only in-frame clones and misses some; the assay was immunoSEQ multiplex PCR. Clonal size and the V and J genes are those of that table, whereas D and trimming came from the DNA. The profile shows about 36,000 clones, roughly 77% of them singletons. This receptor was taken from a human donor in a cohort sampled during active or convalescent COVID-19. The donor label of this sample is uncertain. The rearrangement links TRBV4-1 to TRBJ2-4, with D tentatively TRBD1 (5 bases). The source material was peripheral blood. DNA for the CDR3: TGCGCCAGCAGCCAAGCCCCCCAGGGAACCATTCAGTACTTC. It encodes CASSQAPQGTIQYF.